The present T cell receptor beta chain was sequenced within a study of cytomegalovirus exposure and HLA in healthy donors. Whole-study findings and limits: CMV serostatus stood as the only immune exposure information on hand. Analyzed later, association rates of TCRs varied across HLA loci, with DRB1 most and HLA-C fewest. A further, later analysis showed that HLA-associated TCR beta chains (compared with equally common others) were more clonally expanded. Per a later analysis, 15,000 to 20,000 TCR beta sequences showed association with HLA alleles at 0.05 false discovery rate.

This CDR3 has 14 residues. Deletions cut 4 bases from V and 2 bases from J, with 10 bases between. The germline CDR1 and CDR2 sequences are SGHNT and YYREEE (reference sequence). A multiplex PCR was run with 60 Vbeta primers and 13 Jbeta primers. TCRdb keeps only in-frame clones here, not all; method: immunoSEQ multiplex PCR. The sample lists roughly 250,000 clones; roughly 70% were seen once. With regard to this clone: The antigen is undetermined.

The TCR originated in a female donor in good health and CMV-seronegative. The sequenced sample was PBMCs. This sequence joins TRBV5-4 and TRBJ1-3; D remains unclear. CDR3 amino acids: CASSTDEAGNTIYF. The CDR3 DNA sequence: TGTGCCAGCAGCACCGACGAGGCTGGAAACACCATATATTTT.